This T cell receptor (beta chain) originates from a study of T cell responses to AZD1222 COVID-19 vaccine. The protocol was immunoSEQ multiplex PCR, while the TCRdb copy is restricted to in-frame clones and leaves out a portion. The repertoire includes some 180,000 clones, roughly 92% of them detected once, and 3.6% sits in the top ten. The CDR3 loop spans 14 amino acids. Germline loops: CDR1 SGHTA, CDR2 FQGNSA. Unmatched junction bases numbered 10, after V lost 5 bases and J lost 6 bases. The clonotype originates from an adult who received the MenACWY meningococcal vaccine as a control. Sequenced material: peripheral blood, taken 28 days after the second dose of the MenACWY control vaccine. This sequence joins TRBV7-2 and TRBJ2-7, with 7 bases matching TRBD2. The CDR3 nucleotides are TGTGCCAGCAGCCCAGGACTAGTTCGGGGCGAGCAGTACTTC. Translated: CASSPGLVRGEQYF. Supplemented by reference TRBV7-2 and TRBJ2-7, the full variable domain reads GAGVSQSPSNKVTEKGKDVELRCDPISGHTALYWYRQSLGQGLEFLIYFQGNSAPDKSGLPSDRFSAERTGGSVSTLTIQRTQQEDSAVYLCASSPGLVRGEQYFGPGTRLTVT.